Below are 25 T cell receptor beta chains sequenced from a single sample in a study of T cells in Graves' hyperthyroidism and ophthalmopathy. Template material for amplifying TCR beta CDR3 regions consisted of RNA transcripts. An initial round of RT-PCR targeting the TCR CDR3 relied on the HTBI primer set. TCRdb ran MiXCR on the multiplex PCR reads and lists one entry per CDR3 protein. The table records around 450,000 distinct CDR3 sequences, approximately 14% of them present only once. What was sequenced was blood. The receptor source for this set is a woman between 18 and 29 years old with Graves' hyperthyroidism.

This clonotype appeared many times. The rearrangement joins TRBV7-2 to TRBJ2-4; D is undetermined. CDR1 is SGHTA and CDR2 is FQGNSA in the germline V gene. CDR3 size: 16 residues. V dropped 1 base and J dropped 5 bases, with 15 bases sitting between them. The chain's CDR3 is CASSLGSSVGENIQYF. CDR3 DNA sequence: TGTGCCAGCAGCTTAGGGTCCAGCGTCGGTGAAAACATTCAGTACTTC.

This clonotype was seen many times. This chain links TRBV2 with TRBJ2-1, with 12 nucleotides matching TRBD2. Germline CDR1 is SNHLY and CDR2 is FYNNEI. The CDR3 sequence is 15 residues long. Unmatched junction bases numbered 6, after V lost 3 bases and J lost 9 bases. The CDR3, as DNA: TGTGCCAGCAGTGAGGGGACTAGCGGGTGGGGTGAGCAGTTCTTC. Its translation: CASSEGTSGWGEQFF. Using reference TRBV2 and TRBJ2-1 for the parts outside the CDR3, the full variable domain is EPEVTQTPSHQVTQMGQEVILRCVPISNHLYFYWYRQILGQKVEFLVSFYNNEISEKSEIFDDQFSVERPDGSNFTLKIRSTKLEDSAMYFCASSEGTSGWGEQFFGPGTRLTVL.

This clonotype was counted between two and nine times. The V and J genes are TRBV9 and TRBJ2-7; 10 nucleotides agree with TRBD1. The CDR3 loop spans 14 amino acids. With V trimmed by 3 bases and J by 6 bases, 6 bases remained unmatched. Germline loops: CDR1 SGDLS, CDR2 YYNGEE. The CDR3 sequence: CASSGTGGSGEQYF. CDR3 bases: TGTGCCAGCAGCGGGACAGGGGGTTCCGGCGAGCAGTACTTC. Filled out from reference TRBV9 and TRBJ2-7, the complete variable domain reads DSGVTQTPKHLITATGQRVTLRCSPRSGDLSVYWYQQSLDQGLQFLIQYYNGEERAKGNILERFSAQQFPDLHSELNLSSLELGDSALYFCASSGTGGSGEQYFGPGTRLTVT.

This clonotype has ten or more counts. The chain uses TRBV13 and TRBJ2-7; D is unresolved. The CDR3 totals 14 residues. CDR1 and CDR2 (germline): PRHDT, FYEKMQ (reference sequence). V gave up 2 bases and J gave up 0 bases, with 8 bases separating them. CDR3 sequence: CASSLHSSSYEQYF. The CDR3 region has the DNA TGTGCCAGCAGCTTACACAGCAGCTCCTACGAGCAGTACTTC.

The V and J genes are TRBV28 and TRBJ2-7; 7 bases map to TRBD1. The germline CDR1 and CDR2 sequences are MDHEN and SYDVKM. V trimming: 6 bases; J trimming: 6 bases; junction bases outside the gene matches: 8. The CDR3 runs 13 residues. The CDR3 reads CASRGTGAGEQYF. CDR3 nucleotides: TGTGCCAGCAGGGGAACAGGGGCGGGCGAGCAGTACTTC.

The V call is TRBV7-2, the J call TRBJ2-7; no definite D call. CDR3 length: 14 amino acids. Germline CDR1 reads SGHTA; CDR2 reads FQGNSA. V lost 4 bases and J 1 base, leaving 11 bases between the germline ends. CDR3 residues: CASSWTDGSYEQYF. The CDR3 bases are TGTGCCAGCAGCTGGACGGACGGATCCTACGAGCAGTACTTC.

This clonotype was counted many times. This may be a read error: a much more frequent sequence differs by one nucleotide. V is TRBV27 and J is TRBJ2-7, with 12 positions matching TRBD2. V dropped 6 bases and J dropped 3; count of bases not matched to a gene: 3. Germline V gene lookup returns CDR1 MNHEY and CDR2 SMNVEV (reference sequence). The CDR3 length is 14 residues. This chain's CDR3 is CASSRTSGNYEQYF. CDR3 nucleotides: TGTGCCAGCAGCCGGACTAGCGGGAACTACGAGCAGTACTTC.

This clonotype was observed many times. The chain is built from TRBV29-1 and TRBJ2-2, with TRBD2 matching over 13 bases. V was clipped by 1 base and J by 2 bases; unmatched bases: 1. This CDR3 is 16 amino acids long. The germline V gene encodes CDR1 SQVTM and CDR2 ANQGSEA. The CDR3 bases are TGCAGCGTTGAAGGGGGACTAGCGGGAAACACCGGGGAGCTGTTTTTT. It is translated as CSVEGGLAGNTGELFF.

The sample holds many counts of this clonotype. V is TRBV24-1 and J is TRBJ2-1, with 7 bases aligning to TRBD2. Looked up from germline, CDR1 is KGHDR and CDR2 is SFDVKD. The CDR3 has 18 amino acids. V shed 3 bases, J shed 0 bases, and the junction held 10 bases outside the gene matches. CDR3 protein: CATSDGGWGGSSYNEQFF. In DNA form, the CDR3 reads TGTGCCACCAGTGATGGCGGATGGGGGGGAAGCTCCTACAATGAGCAGTTCTTC.

There are many counts of this clonotype. The rearrangement links TRBV20-1 to TRBJ1-4; 9 bases fit TRBD1. Trimming took 6 bases from V and 7 from J; bases not matched to a gene: 6. This CDR3 has 13 amino acids. Germline lookup yields CDR1 DFQATT and CDR2 SNEGSKA (reference sequence). CDR3 coding DNA: TGCAGTGCGGCCGGGACAGGGTTTGAAAAACTGTTTTTT. Residues: CSAAGTGFEKLFF.

This clonotype was seen repeatedly, ten times or more. The chain has TRBV20-1 and TRBJ2-7; D may match TRBD1 or TRBD2 (5 bases each). This CDR3 contains 11 residues. CDR1 DFQATT and CDR2 SNEGSKA come from the germline V gene (reference sequence). V was trimmed by 6 bases and J by 6 bases, leaving 12 bases between them. The CDR3 coding sequence is TGCAGTGCCGAGAGGGGTACCGAGCAGTACTTC. Its translation is CSAERGTEQYF.

Ten or more counts support this clonotype. The chain has TRBV12-3 or TRBV12-4 and TRBJ2-5; D possibly uses TRBD1 or TRBD2 (5 bases each). This CDR3 region has 11 residues. Trimming stripped 6 bases from V and 3 bases from J, with 5 bases between. DNA of the CDR3: TGTGCCAGCAGGGGGGAAGAGACCCAGTACTTC. Translating it yields CASRGEETQYF.

This clonotype was observed a few times. The chain is built from TRBV12-5 and TRBJ2-1; 7 nucleotides match TRBD2. Germline loops: CDR1 LGHNT, CDR2 FRNRAP. V shed 2 bases, J shed 5 bases, and the junction held 6 bases outside the gene matches. The CDR3 sequence is 15 residues long. The CDR3 spells CASGLRRELHNEQFF. The DNA for the CDR3 is TGTGCTAGTGGTTTGAGGCGGGAGCTCCACAATGAGCAGTTCTTC.

This clonotype was detected many times. V gene TRBV12-3 or TRBV12-4 combines with J gene TRBJ2-7; TRBD2 matches at 7 bases. The J segment lost 2 bases and the V segment lost 2 bases, leaving 6 bases of the junction unmatched. This CDR3 region has 15 residues. CDR3: CASSLSPSGTYEQYF. In DNA, the CDR3 is TGTGCCAGCAGTTTAAGTCCTAGCGGAACCTACGAGCAGTACTTC.

The sample holds many counts of this clonotype. V is TRBV2 and J is TRBJ1-6, with D perhaps matching TRBD1 (5 bases). V shed 6 bases and J shed 2 bases, with 11 bases lying between them. Germline V gene data show CDR1 as SNHLY and CDR2 as FYNNEI. The CDR3 spans 15 residues. CDR3 loop: CASSGAGTYNSPLHF. CDR3 bases: TGTGCCAGCAGCGGGGCGGGCACCTATAATTCACCCCTCCACTTT.

This clonotype was observed at least ten times. V usage is TRBV29-1 and J usage is TRBJ2-7; TRBD1 is a possible D gene (5 bases). Germline CDR1 SQVTM, CDR2 ANQGSEA. The CDR3 sequence is 12 residues long. Trimming removed 6 bases from V and 6 bases from J, with 15 bases in between. The CDR3 region is CSVLGHQGEQYF. The DNA of the CDR3 is TGCAGCGTCCTCGGACACCAAGGCGAGCAGTACTTC.

A few counts support this clonotype. The V and J genes are TRBV4-1 and TRBJ2-3, with 7 bases fitting TRBD2. Germline assignment: CDR1 MGHRA and CDR2 YSYEKL. V lost 1 base to trimming and J lost 4 bases; unmatched junction nucleotides: 11. This CDR3 spans 17 amino acids. In DNA form, the CDR3 reads TGCGCCAGCAGCCAAGGATGGGGGGGGGAGAGCTCAGATACGCAGTATTTT. The encoded protein is CASSQGWGGESSDTQYF.

The sample holds many counts of this clonotype. This chain uses TRBV2 with TRBJ2-7; D ambiguous. This CDR3 contains 14 residues. CDR1 is SNHLY, CDR2 FYNNEI, per germline. V was clipped by 7 bases and J by 6 bases, with 19 bases between them. The CDR3 here is CASTKLTASSEQYF. CDR3 bases: TGTGCCAGCACCAAACTTACCGCTTCGAGCGAGCAGTACTTC. Filled out from reference TRBV2 and TRBJ2-7, the complete variable domain reads EPEVTQTPSHQVTQMGQEVILRCVPISNHLYFYWYRQILGQKVEFLVSFYNNEISEKSEIFDDQFSVERPDGSNFTLKIRSTKLEDSAMYFCASTKLTASSEQYFGPGTRLTVT.

V and J are TRBV9 and TRBJ2-3, with 7 bases fitting TRBD1. The CDR3 has 15 residues. Germline values: CDR1 SGDLS, CDR2 YYNGEE. After removal of 1 base from V and 4 bases from J, the junction contained 6 bases not matched to a gene. The CDR3 region has the DNA TGTGCCAGCAGCGTAACTAGAGGGGGCTCAGATACGCAGTATTTT. Protein sequence: CASSVTRGGSDTQYF.

The DNA of the CDR3 is TGTGCCAGCAGCTTGCAGGGTGCCCAGTACAATGAGCAGTTCTTC. As protein: CASSLQGAQYNEQFF. The V call is TRBV7-9, the J call TRBJ2-1; possibly TRBD1 for D (5 bases). The germline V gene encodes CDR1 SEHNR and CDR2 FQNEAQ (reference sequence). The CDR3 is made up of 15 amino acids. V was clipped by 3 bases and J by 4 bases, with 13 bases between them.

This chain connects TRBV10-3 to TRBJ2-5; the D gene is possibly TRBD2 (6 bases). Per the germline V gene, CDR1 is ENHRY and CDR2 is SYGVKD. V lost 3 bases to trimming and J lost 5 bases, with 22 bases between them. The CDR3 totals 17 residues. The CDR3, as DNA: TGTGCCATCAGTGAAGGAGGGAACGGACTGGTCTCCGAGACCCAGTACTTC. This sequence encodes CAISEGGNGLVSETQYF.

This clonotype showed up just a few times. The V gene is TRBV29-1, the J gene TRBJ2-7; D ambiguous. Deletions cut 7 bases from V and 1 base from J, with 8 bases between. This CDR3 has 11 residues. Per the germline V gene, CDR1 is SQVTM and CDR2 is ANQGSEA. CDR3 sequence (DNA): TGCAGCGCCAGGCTTTCCTACGAGCAGTACTTC. Amino acid sequence: CSARLSYEQYF.

The chain carries TRBV27 and TRBJ2-7; 10 nucleotides agree with TRBD2. Germline CDR1 and CDR2: MNHEY and SMNVEV (reference sequence). CDR3 size: 15 residues. With 7 bases clipped from V and 3 bases from J, the junction kept 9 bases outside the gene matches. CDR3 sequence (DNA): TGTGCCAGCACTCACACTAGCGGGGTTGTCTACGAGCAGTACTTC. Amino acids: CASTHTSGVVYEQYF.

This clonotype showed up many times. This chain links TRBV5-1 with TRBJ2-7; TRBD2 matches 7 bases. Trimming at V came to 2 bases and at J to 0 bases, leaving 2 bases not matched to a gene. This CDR3 spans 14 amino acids. Germline assignment: CDR1 SGHRS and CDR2 YFSETQ. CDR3 protein: CASSLSGGSYEQYF. The CDR3 bases are TGCGCCAGCAGCTTATCGGGAGGCTCCTACGAGCAGTACTTC.

This clonotype was seen many times. V is TRBV7-9 and J is TRBJ2-7, with 8 positions matching TRBD1. Germline CDR1 SEHNR, CDR2 FQNEAQ (reference sequence). J was trimmed by 2 bases and V by 2 bases; bases with no gene match: 5. The CDR3 length is 15 residues. The CDR3 DNA reads TGTGCCAGCAGCTTAATGGCCAGGGGGCCCTACGAGCAGTACTTC. Protein: CASSLMARGPYEQYF.